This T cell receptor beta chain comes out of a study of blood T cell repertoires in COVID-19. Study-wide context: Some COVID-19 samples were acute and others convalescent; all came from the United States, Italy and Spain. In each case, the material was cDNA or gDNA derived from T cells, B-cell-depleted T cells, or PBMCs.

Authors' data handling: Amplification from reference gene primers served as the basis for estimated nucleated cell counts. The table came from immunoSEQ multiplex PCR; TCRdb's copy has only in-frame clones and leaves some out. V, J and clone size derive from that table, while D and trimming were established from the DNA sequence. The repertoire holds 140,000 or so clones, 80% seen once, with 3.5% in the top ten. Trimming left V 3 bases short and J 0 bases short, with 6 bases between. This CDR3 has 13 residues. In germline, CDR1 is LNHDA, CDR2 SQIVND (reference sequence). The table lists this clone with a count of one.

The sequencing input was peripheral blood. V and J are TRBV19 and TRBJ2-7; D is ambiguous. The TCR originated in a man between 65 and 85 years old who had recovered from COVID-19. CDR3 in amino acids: CASSIDTSYEQYF. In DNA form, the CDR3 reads TGTGCCAGTAGTATTGACACCTCCTACGAGCAGTACTTC. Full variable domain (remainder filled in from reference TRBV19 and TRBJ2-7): DGGITQSPKYLFRKEGQNVTLSCEQNLNHDAMYWYRQDPGQGLRLIYYSQIVNDFQKGDIAEGYSVSREKKESFPLTVTSAQKNPTAFYLCASSIDTSYEQYFGPGTRLTVT.